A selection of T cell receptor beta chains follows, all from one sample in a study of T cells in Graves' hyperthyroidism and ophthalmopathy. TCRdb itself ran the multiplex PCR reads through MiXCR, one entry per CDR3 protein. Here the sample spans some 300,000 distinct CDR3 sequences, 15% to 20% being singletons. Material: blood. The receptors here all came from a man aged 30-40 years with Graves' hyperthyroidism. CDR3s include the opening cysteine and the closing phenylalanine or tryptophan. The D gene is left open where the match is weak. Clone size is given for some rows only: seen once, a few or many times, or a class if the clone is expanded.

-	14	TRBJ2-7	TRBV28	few	CASSLARGIDEQYF	TGTGCCAGCAGTTTAGCCCGGGGCATCGACGAGCAGTACTTC
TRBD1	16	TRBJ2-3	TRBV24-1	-	CATSERGTGNTDTQYF	TGTGCCACCAGTGAGCGCGGGACAGGGAACACAGATACGCAGTATTTT
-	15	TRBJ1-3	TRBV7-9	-	CASSSNIQGGNTIYF	TGTGCCAGCAGCTCCAACATACAGGGCGGAAACACCATATATTTT
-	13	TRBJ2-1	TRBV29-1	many	CSVEFTSYNEQFF	TGCAGCGTTGAATTTACCTCCTACAATGAGCAGTTCTTC
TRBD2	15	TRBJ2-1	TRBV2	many	CASSTSGSPYNEQFF	TGTGCCAGCAGCACAAGCGGGAGCCCCTACAATGAGCAGTTCTTC
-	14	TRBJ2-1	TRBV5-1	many	CASSLAGGIYEQFF	TGCGCCAGCAGCTTGGCCGGAGGCATCTATGAGCAGTTCTTC
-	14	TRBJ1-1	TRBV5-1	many	CASSRGGEGTEAFF	TGCGCCAGCAGCCGGGGGGGGGAAGGGACTGAAGCTTTCTTT
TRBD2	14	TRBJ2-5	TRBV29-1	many	CSVVPGGVGETQYF	TGCAGCGTTGTGCCCGGGGGGGTAGGGGAGACCCAGTACTTC
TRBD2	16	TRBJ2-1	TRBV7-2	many	CASSLLAGGQGDEQFF	TGTGCCAGCAGCTTATTAGCGGGAGGTCAAGGCGATGAGCAGTTCTTC
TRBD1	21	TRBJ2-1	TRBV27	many	CASSSPNRDRDEKYSYNEQFF	TGTGCCAGCAGTAGTCCGAACCGGGACAGGGACGAGAAGTACTCCTACAATGAGCAGTTCTTC
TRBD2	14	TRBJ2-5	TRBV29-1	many	CSVPRGLAGETQYF	TGCAGCGTTCCCCGGGGACTAGCGGGAGAGACCCAGTACTTC
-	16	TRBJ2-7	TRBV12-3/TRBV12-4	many	CASSFLLSGLAYEQYF	TGTGCCAGCAGTTTTCTGTTGAGCGGCCTTGCCTACGAGCAGTACTTC
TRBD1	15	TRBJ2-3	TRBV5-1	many	CASSQSGTGGDTQYF	TGCGCCAGCAGCCAGTCCGGGACAGGGGGAGATACGCAGTATTTT
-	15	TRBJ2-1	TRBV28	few	CASSPSRDRYNEQFF	TGTGCCAGCAGCCCCTCCCGGGACCGATACAATGAGCAGTTCTTC